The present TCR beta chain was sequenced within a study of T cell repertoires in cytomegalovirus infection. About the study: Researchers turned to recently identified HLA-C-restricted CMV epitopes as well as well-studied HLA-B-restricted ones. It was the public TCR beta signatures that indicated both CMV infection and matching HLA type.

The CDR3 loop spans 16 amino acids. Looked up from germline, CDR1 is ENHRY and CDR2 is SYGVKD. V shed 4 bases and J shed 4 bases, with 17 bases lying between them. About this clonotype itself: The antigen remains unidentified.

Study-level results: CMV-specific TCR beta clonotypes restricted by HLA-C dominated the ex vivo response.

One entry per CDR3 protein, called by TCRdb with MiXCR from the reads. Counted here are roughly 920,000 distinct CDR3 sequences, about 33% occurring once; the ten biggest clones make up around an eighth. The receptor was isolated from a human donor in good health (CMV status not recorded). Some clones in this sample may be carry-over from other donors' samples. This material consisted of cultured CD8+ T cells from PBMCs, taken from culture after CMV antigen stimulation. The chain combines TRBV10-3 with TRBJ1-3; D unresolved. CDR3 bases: TGTGCCATCAGTGCCCCGCAGGAGAAGACGGGAAACACCATATATTTT. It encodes CAISAPQEKTGNTIYF.